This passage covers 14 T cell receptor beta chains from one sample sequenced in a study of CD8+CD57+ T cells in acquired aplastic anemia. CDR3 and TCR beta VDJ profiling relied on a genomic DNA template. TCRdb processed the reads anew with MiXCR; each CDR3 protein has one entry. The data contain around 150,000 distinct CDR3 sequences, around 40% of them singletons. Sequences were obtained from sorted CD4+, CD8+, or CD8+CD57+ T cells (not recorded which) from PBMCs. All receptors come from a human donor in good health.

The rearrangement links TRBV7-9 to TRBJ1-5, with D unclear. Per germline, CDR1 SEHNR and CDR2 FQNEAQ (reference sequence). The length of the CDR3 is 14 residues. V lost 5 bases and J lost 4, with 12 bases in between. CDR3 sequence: CASSHDGGNQPQHF. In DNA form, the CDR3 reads TGTGCCAGCAGCCATGACGGTGGGAATCAGCCCCAGCATTTT.

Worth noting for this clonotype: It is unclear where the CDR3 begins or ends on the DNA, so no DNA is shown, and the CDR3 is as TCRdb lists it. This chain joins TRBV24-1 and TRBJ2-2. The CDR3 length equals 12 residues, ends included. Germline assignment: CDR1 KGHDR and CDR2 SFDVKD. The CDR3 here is CATSVPAGELFF.

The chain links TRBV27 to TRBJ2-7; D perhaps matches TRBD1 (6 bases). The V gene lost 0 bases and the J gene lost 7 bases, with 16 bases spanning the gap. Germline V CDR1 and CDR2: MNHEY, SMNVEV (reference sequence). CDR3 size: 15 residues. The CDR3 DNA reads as TGTGCCAGCAGTTTATCTCTGGGGGCTATGTGGGAGCAGTACTTC. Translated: CASSLSLGAMWEQYF.

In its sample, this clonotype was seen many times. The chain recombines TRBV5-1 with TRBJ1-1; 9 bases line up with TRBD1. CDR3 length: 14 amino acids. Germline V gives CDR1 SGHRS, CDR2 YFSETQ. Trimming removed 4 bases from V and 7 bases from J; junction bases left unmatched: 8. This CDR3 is CASSPRQGVGEAFF. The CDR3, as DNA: TGCGCCAGCAGCCCTAGACAGGGGGTAGGTGAAGCTTTCTTT.

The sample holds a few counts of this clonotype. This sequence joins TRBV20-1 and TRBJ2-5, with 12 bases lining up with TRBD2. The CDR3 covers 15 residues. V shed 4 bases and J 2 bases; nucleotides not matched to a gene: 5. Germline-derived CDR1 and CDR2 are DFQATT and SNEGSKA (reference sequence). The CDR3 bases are TGCAGTGCTACTGGGACTAGCGGGCGTCAAGAGACCCAGTACTTC. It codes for CSATGTSGRQETQYF.

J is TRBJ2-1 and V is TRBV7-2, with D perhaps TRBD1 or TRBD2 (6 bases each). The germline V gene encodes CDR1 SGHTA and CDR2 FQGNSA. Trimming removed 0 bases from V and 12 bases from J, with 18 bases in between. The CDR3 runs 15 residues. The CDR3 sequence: CASSLARGVAYGQFF. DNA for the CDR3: TGTGCCAGCAGCTTAGCTAGGGGGGTGGCCTATGGGCAGTTCTTC.

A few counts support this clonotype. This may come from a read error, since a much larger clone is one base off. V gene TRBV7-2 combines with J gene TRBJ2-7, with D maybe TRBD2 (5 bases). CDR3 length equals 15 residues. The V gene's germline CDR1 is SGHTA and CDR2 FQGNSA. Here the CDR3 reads CAGSLGKGGNSEQYF. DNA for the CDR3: TGTGCCGGCAGCTTAGGCAAAGGAGGCAACAGCGAGCAGTACTTC.

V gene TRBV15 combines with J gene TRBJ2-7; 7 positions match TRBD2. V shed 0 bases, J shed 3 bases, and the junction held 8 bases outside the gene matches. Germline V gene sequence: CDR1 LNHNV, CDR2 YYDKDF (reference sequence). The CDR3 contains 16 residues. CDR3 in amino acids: CATSRDQPGLSYEQYF. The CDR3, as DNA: TGTGCCACCAGCAGAGATCAGCCGGGACTAAGCTACGAGCAGTACTTC. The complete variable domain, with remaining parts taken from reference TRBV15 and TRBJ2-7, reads DAMVIQNPRYQVTQFGKPVTLSCSQTLNHNVMYWYQQKSSQAPKLLFHYYDKDFNNEADTPDNFQSRRPNTSFCFLDIRSPGLGDTAMYLCATSRDQPGLSYEQYFGPGTRLTVT.

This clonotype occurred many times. CDR3 residues: CASSSGGGPDTQYF. CDR3 DNA: TGTGCCAGTAGTTCGGGGGGGGGCCCAGATACGCAGTATTTT. The chain uses TRBV19 and TRBJ2-3; 8 bases are a match to TRBD2. The CDR3 has 14 residues. From germline, CDR1 is LNHDA and CDR2 SQIVND (reference sequence). V lost 5 bases and J lost 4; bases outside the gene matches: 5.

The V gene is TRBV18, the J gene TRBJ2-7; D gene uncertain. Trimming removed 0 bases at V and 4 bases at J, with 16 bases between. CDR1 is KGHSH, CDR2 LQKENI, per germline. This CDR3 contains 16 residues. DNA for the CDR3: TGTGCCAGCTCACCACCAAGATGGCTGATCCCTTACGAGCAGTACTTC. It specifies CASSPPRWLIPYEQYF.

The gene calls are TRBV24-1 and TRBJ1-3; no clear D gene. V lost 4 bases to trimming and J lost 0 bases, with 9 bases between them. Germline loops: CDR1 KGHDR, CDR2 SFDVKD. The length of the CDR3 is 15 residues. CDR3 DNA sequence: TGTGCCACCAGTGACCCGATAGACTCTGGAAACACCATATATTTT. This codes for CATSDPIDSGNTIYF.

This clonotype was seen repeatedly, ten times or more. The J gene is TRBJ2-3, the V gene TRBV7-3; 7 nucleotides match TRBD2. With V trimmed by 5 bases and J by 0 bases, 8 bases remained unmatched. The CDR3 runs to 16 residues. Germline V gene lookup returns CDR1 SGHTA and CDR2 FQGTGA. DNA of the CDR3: TGTGCCAGCAGCCTGGGCGGGGGTGCTAGCACAGATACGCAGTATTTT. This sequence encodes CASSLGGGASTDTQYF.

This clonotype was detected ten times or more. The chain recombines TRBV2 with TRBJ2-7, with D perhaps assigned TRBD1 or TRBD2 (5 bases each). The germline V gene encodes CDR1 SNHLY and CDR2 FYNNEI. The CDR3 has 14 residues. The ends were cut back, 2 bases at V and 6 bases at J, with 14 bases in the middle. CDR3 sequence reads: CASSELGTYLEQYF. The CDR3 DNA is TGTGCCAGCAGTGAACTTGGGACGTATCTCGAGCAGTACTTC.

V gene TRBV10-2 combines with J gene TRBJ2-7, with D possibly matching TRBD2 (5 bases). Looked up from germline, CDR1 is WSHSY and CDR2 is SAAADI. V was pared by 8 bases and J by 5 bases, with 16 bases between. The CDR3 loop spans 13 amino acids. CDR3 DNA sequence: TGCGCCAGCTTCCCGTCGGGGTCCGACGAGCAGTACTTC. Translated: CASFPSGSDEQYF.